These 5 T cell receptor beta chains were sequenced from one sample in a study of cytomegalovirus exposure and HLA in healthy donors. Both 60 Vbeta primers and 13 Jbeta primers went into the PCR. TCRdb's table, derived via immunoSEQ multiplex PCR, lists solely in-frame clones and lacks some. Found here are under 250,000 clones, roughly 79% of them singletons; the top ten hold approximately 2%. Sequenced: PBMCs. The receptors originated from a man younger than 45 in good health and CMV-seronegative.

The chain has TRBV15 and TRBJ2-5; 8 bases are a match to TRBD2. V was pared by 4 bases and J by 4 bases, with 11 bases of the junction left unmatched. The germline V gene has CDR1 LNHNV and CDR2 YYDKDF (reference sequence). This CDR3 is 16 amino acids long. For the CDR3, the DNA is TGTGCCACCAGCACTCGGGCTGGACTAGCCGGAGAGACCCAGTACTTC. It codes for CATSTRAGLAGETQYF.

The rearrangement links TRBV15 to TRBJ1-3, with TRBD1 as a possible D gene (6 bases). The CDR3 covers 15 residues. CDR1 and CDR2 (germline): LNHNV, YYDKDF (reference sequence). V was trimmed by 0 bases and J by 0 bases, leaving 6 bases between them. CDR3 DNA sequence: TGTGCCACCAGCAGAGACAGGGGCTCTGGAAACACCATATATTTT. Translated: CATSRDRGSGNTIYF.

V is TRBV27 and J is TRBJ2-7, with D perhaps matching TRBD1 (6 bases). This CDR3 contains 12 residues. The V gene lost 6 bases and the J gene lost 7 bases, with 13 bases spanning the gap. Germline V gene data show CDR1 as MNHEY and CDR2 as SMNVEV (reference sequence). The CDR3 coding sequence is TGTGCCAGCAGCAGGGGCCTGGGGGAGCAGTACTTC. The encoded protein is CASSRGLGEQYF.

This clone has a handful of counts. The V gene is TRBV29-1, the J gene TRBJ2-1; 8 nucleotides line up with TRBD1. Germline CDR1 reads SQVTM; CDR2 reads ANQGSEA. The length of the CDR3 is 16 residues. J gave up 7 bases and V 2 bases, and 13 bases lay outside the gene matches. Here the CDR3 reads CSVERGRTGQWNEQFF. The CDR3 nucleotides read TGCAGCGTTGAACGGGGCCGGACAGGGCAATGGAATGAGCAGTTCTTC.

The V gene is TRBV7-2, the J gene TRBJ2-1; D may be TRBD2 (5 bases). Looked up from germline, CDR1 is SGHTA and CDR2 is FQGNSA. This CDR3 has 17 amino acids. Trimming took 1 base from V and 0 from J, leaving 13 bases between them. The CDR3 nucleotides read TGTGCCAGCAGCTTAGACACTAGACCTAGCTCCTACAATGAGCAGTTCTTC. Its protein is CASSLDTRPSSYNEQFF.